This section outlines one T cell receptor (beta chain) sequence together with its context. The antigen this receptor binds is unknown. No base-level quality is on record; no much larger clone is a single base apart. The immunoSEQ Assay, a bias-controlled multiplex PCR, was used to amplify TCRbeta CDR3 regions from genomic DNA. From the authors' description of their analysis: Within the assay, amplification of reference gene primers was used to estimate how many nucleated cells each sample contained. To quantify the absolute abundance of each unique TCRbeta CDR3 rearrangement, sequence reads were collapsed and filtered. Productive Simpson clonality was computed per sample as the square root of Simpson's diversity index over productive rearrangements. Imported from immuneACCESS, the table was reduced by TCRdb to in-frame sequences with V and J called. These copies leave out some clones; in studies compared against another copy, an unresolved V gene accounts for under half, and the cause of the remainder is not known. The V and J calls and clone size were taken over from that table, and D and trimming were inferred from the DNA. The sample records 30,000 to 50,000 clones, around four fifths of which are singletons. The ten largest clones take up 38% of the sample.

Relative to germline, V is 4 bases shorter and J is 8 bases shorter, with 7 bases between their ends. The CDR3 runs 11 residues from the cysteine to the phenylalanine. The read is trimmed to its CDR3 DNA, 33 bases read in frame from base 1. CDR1 is given as SEHNR and CDR2 as FQNEAQ, both from the germline V gene (reference sequence). The sample comes from a study of blood T cell repertoires in COVID-19 (dated by TCRdb to 2018 to 2020). As for the study more broadly: Samples from collaborators originated in the United States, Italy and Spain and spanned both the acute and convalescent phases of COVID-19. Nearly every sample came with metadata listing a de-identified subject ID, COVID-19 status, age in years and sex. The repertoires were released in a freely available public database meant as a resource for research on the immune response to SARS-CoV-2. The dataset comprised deeply sampled blood TCRbeta repertoires from subjects exposed to, actively infected with, or recovered from COVID-19. Where HLA class I and class II types were available, the types were taken from metadata supplied by the sample provider, not from assay-based typing. The samples were drawn from two sources: the first 160 participants of the ongoing ImmuneRACE study, and over 1,000 subjects contributed by 6 global collaborators. The prospective study material was composed of cDNA or gDNA derived from T cells, B-cell-depleted T cells, or PBMCs.

Collaborating institutions collected whole blood in K2EDTA tubes following their own protocols. Collaborator samples were shipped for TCRbeta analysis as frozen whole blood, isolated PBMCs, or DNA extracted from either sample type. Paper-wide results and their limitations: How much clinical and demographic metadata was included differed by source and by participant, and the metadata was provided uncurated.

The rearrangement joined TRBV7-9 to TRBJ2-3; TRBD2 might be the D gene, on 5 matching bases. The specimen sequenced was peripheral blood. The TCR was taken from a man aged 80 or over with active or convalescent COVID-19. The nucleotide sequence is TGTGCCAGCAGCTCCCGGGGTACGCAGTATTTT. This encodes CASSSRGTQYF.